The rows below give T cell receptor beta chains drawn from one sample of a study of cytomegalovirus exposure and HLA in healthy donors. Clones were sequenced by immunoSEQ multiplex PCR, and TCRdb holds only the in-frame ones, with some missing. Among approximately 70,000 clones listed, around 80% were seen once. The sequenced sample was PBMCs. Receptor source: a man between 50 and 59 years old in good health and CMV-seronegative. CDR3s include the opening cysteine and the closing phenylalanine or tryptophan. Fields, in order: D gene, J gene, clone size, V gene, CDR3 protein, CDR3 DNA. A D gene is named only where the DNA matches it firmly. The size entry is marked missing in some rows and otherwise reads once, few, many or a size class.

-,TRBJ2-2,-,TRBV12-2,CASRHIHGEPGELFF,TGTGCAAGTCGCCACATACACGGGGAACCCGGGGAGCTGTTTTTT
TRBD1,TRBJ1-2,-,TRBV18,CASSRDSQALNYGYTF,TGTGCCAGCTCACGGGACAGTCAAGCACTTAACTATGGCTACACCTTC
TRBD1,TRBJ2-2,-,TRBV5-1,CASSQRTGTGAGELFF,TGCGCCAGCAGCCAGAGAACCGGGACAGGTGCCGGGGAGCTGTTTTTT
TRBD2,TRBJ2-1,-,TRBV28,CASSRTSGGPYNEQFF,TGTGCCAGCAGTCGCACTAGCGGGGGACCTTACAATGAGCAGTTCTTC
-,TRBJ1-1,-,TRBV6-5,CASSRNRWAPEAFF,TGTGCCAGCAGCCGAAACCGGTGGGCCCCTGAAGCTTTCTTT
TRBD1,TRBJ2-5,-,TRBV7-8,CASSEQGFQQETQYF,TGTGCCAGCAGCGAACAGGGGTTCCAACAAGAGACCCAGTACTTC
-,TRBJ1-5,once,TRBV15,CATSSSGVNQPQHF,TGTGCCACCAGCAGTTCCGGGGTTAATCAGCCCCAGCATTTT
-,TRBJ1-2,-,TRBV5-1,CASSLSGDVYGYTF,TGCGCCAGCAGCTTGTCCGGGGATGTCTATGGCTACACCTTC
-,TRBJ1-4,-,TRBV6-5,CASSYSRVREKLFF,TGTGCCAGCAGTTACTCCAGGGTGAGGGAAAAACTGTTTTTT
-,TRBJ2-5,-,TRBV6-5,CASSRDSLAGETQYF,TGTGCCAGCAGTAGGGACTCCTTGGCTGGAGAGACCCAGTACTTC
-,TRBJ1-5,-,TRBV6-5,CASRGTGNQPQHF,TGTGCCAGCAGGGGGACTGGGAATCAGCCCCAGCATTTT
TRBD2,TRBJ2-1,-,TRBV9,CASSVGRQGLAEQFF,TGTGCCAGCAGCGTTGGCCGACAGGGACTAGCGGAGCAGTTCTTC
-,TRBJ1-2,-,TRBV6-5,CASRLTANYGYTF,TGTGCCAGCCGGCTGACAGCCAACTATGGCTACACCTTC
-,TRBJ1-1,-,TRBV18,CASSLGPGTEAFF,TGTGCCAGCTCACTCGGGCCGGGGACTGAAGCTTTCTTT
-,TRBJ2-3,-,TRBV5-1,CASSLGGLPDTQYF,TGCGCCAGCAGCTTGGGAGGACTCCCAGATACGCAGTATTTT
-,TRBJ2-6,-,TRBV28,CASSLQTGPTSF,TGTGCCAGCAGTTTACAGACAGGTCCTACCAGTTTC
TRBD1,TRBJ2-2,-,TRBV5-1,CASSLGQGGTGELFF,TGCGCCAGCAGCTTGGGACAGGGGGGGACCGGGGAGCTGTTTTTT
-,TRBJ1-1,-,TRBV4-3,CASSQDGTDGSEAFF,TGCGCCAGCAGCCAAGATGGAACAGACGGTTCTGAAGCTTTCTTT
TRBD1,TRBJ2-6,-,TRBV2,CASSENRGSSGANVLTF,TGTGCCAGCAGTGAGAACAGGGGAAGCTCTGGGGCCAACGTCCTGACTTTC
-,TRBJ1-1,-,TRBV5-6,CASSFDREMNTEAFF,TGTGCCAGCAGCTTCGACAGAGAAATGAACACTGAAGCTTTCTTT
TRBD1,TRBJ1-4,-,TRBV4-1,CASSLVTGGVYEKLFF,TGCGCCAGCAGCCTAGTCACAGGGGGCGTATATGAAAAACTGTTTTTT
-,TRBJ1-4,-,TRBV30,CAWSDQGRAFEKLFF,TGTGCCTGGAGTGACCAGGGGCGCGCCTTTGAAAAACTGTTTTTT
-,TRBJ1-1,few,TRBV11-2,CASSFTGSTEAFF,TGTGCCAGCAGCTTCACAGGGAGCACTGAAGCTTTCTTT
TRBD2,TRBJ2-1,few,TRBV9,CASAPGLGSWDEQFF,TGTGCCAGCGCCCCGGGACTAGGGTCCTGGGATGAGCAGTTCTTC
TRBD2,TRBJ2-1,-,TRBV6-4,CATGLAGGNEQFF,TGTGCCACCGGACTAGCGGGGGGAAATGAGCAGTTCTTC
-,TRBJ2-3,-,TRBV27,CASSRDYLGLPDTQYF,TGTGCCAGCAGTCGTGACTATCTAGGGCTGCCAGATACGCAGTATTTT
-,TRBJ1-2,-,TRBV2,CASSGGPGPAYGYTF,TGTGCCAGCAGCGGAGGGCCGGGACCTGCCTATGGCTACACCTTC
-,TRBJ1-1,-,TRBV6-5,CASSYRQGYKNTEAFF,TGTGCCAGCAGTTACCGGCAGGGCTATAAGAACACTGAAGCTTTCTTT
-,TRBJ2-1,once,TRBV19,CASSTSGTNRVNEQFF,TGTGCCAGTAGTACCTCCGGGACCAACAGGGTCAATGAGCAGTTCTTC
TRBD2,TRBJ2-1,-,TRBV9,CASSARSSGGIEQFF,TGTGCCAGCAGCGCCCGGAGTAGCGGGGGGATTGAGCAGTTCTTC
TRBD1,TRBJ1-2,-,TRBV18,CASSPMGQGAEGYTF,TGTGCCAGCTCACCAATGGGACAGGGGGCAGAGGGCTACACCTTC
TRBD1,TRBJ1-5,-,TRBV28,CASRMGQGIGQPQHF,TGTGCCAGCAGGATGGGACAGGGGATCGGTCAGCCCCAGCATTTT
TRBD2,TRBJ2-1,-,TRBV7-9,CASSPLAGVHEQFF,TGTGCCAGCAGCCCCCTAGCGGGAGTCCATGAGCAGTTCTTC
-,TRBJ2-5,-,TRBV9,CASSRGRGSGRETQYF,TGTGCCAGCAGCAGAGGAAGGGGGTCAGGGCGAGAGACCCAGTACTTC
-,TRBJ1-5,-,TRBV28,CASSPLRGNDQPQHF,TGTGCCAGCAGTCCCCTAAGGGGGAATGATCAGCCCCAGCATTTT
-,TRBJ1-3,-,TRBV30,CAWSKGTDGNTIYF,TGTGCCTGGAGCAAGGGGACTGACGGAAACACCATATATTTT
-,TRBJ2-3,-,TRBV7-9,CASSLTDTQYF,TGTGCCAGCAGCCTCACAGATACGCAGTATTTT
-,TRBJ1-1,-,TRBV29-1,CSVLRQGNTEAFF,TGCAGCGTTTTAAGGCAGGGGAACACTGAAGCTTTCTTT
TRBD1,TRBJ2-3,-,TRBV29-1,CSVELGGPDTQYF,TGCAGCGTTGAATTAGGGGGCCCAGATACGCAGTATTTT
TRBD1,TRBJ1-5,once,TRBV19,CASSIRTSRTGVDQPQHF,TGTGCCAGTAGTATCCGTACCTCCCGGACAGGGGTGGATCAGCCCCAGCATTTT
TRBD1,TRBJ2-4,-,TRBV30,CAWTPGQGKNIQCF,TGTGCCTGGACCCCGGGACAGGGAAAAAACATTCAGTGCTTC
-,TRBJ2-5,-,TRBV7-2,CASSLAGAGETQYF,TGTGCCAGCAGCTTAGCAGGAGCCGGGGAGACCCAGTACTTC
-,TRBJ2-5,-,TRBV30,CAWTDSWRSQETQYF,TGTGCCTGGACCGATTCCTGGCGGTCACAAGAGACCCAGTACTTC
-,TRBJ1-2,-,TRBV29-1,CSVVFRGYGYTF,TGCAGCGTTGTTTTCCGCGGCTATGGCTACACCTTC
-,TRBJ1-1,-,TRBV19,CASSIRPGGNTEAFF,TGTGCCAGTAGTATACGTCCGGGGGGGAACACTGAAGCTTTCTTT
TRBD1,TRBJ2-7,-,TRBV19,CASSAGTGGYEQYF,TGTGCCAGTAGTGCCGGGACAGGGGGCTACGAGCAGTACTTC
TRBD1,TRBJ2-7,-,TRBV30,CAWSQGETYEQYF,TGTGCCTGGAGCCAGGGGGAAACCTACGAGCAGTACTTC
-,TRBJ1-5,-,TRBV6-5,CASMTREKGNQPQHF,TGTGCCAGCATGACGAGGGAGAAAGGGAATCAGCCCCAGCATTTT
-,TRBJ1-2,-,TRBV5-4,CASSLITGSSYGYTF,TGTGCCAGCAGCTTGATCACAGGGAGCAGCTATGGCTACACCTTC
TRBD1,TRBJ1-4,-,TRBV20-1,CSGLKDRDRYF,TGCAGTGGCCTAAAAGACCGGGACAGGTATTTT